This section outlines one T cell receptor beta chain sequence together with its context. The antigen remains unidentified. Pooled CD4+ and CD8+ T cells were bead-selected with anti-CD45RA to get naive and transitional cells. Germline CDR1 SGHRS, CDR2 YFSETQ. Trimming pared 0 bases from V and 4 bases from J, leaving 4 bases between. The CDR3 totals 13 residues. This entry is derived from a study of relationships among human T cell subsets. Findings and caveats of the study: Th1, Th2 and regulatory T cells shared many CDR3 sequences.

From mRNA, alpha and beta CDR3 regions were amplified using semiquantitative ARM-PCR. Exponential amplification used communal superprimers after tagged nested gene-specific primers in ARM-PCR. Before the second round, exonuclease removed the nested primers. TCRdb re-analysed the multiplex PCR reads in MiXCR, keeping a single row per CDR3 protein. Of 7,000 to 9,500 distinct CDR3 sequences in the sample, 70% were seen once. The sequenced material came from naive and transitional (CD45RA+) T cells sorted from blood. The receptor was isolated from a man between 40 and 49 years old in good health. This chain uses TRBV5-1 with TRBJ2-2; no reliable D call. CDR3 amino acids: CASSLDGTGELFF. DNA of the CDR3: TGCGCCAGCAGCTTGGATGGCACCGGGGAGCTGTTTTTT. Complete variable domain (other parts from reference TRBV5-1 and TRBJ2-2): KAGVTQTPRYLIKTRGQQVTLSCSPISGHRSVSWYQQTPGQGLQFLFEYFSETQRNKGNFPGRFSGRQFSNSRSEMNVSTLELGDSALYLCASSLDGTGELFFGEGSRLTVL.